This T cell receptor beta chain emerged from a study of T cell responses to AZD1222 COVID-19 vaccine. TCRdb's table, derived via immunoSEQ multiplex PCR, lists solely in-frame clones and lacks some. The data hold approximately 110,000 clones, with 87% observed a single time. The CDR3 length is 15 residues. Germline CDR1 reads LGHNA; CDR2 reads YSLEER. With 4 bases removed from V and 2 bases from J, the gap between germline ends came to 9 bases. The rearrangement uses TRBV4-3 and TRBJ2-6, with D unclear. The starting material was peripheral blood, obtained on day 0 of AZD1222 vaccination. The sequence was obtained from an adult in good health. In DNA form, the CDR3 reads TGCGCCAGCAGCCTCCTGTGGGCTGGGGCCAACGTCCTGACTTTC. It translates to CASSLLWAGANVLTF.